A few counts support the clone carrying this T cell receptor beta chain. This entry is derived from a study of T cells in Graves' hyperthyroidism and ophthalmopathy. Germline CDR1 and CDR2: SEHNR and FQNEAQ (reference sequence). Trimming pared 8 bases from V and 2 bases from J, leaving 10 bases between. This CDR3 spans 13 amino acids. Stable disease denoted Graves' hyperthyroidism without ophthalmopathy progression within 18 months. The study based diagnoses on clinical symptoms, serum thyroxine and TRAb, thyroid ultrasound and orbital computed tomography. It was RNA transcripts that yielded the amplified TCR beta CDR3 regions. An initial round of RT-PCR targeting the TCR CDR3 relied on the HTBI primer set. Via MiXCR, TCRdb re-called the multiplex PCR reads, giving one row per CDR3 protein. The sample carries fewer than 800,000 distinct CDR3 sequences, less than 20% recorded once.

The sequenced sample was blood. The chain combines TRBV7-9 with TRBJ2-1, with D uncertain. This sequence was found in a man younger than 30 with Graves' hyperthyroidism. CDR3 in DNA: TGTGCCAGCGGGTTGCAACCCTACAATGAGCAGTTCTTC. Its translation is CASGLQPYNEQFF.